The 15 T cell receptor beta chains reported below all come from one sample, sequenced in a study of T cell responses to AZD1222 COVID-19 vaccine. Using immunoSEQ multiplex PCR, the repertoire was profiled, and TCRdb retains in-frame clones only, with some absent. The sample contains around 120,000 clones, 85% to 90% of which appear only once. This sample comprised peripheral blood, obtained on day 0 of AZD1222 vaccination. These receptors were obtained from an adult in good health.

In this sample, this clone turned up once. The chain uses TRBV7-9 and TRBJ2-3; D possibly matches TRBD1 or TRBD2 (6 bases each). This CDR3 comprises 14 residues. Germline loops: CDR1 SEHNR, CDR2 FQNEAQ (reference sequence). The V gene lost 4 bases and the J gene lost 4 bases, with 12 bases spanning the gap. CDR3 sequence reads: CASSSRGRADTQYF. CDR3 nucleotide sequence: TGTGCCAGCAGCTCACGGGGGCGGGCAGATACGCAGTATTTT.

The rearrangement uses TRBV12-3 or TRBV12-4 and TRBJ2-5; D unresolved. V was clipped by 6 bases and J by 3 bases, with 11 bases between them. The CDR3 runs 13 residues. CDR3 protein: CASSPEFEETQYF. The CDR3 DNA sequence: TGTGCCAGCAGCCCGGAATTCGAAGAGACCCAGTACTTC.

V gene TRBV18 combines with J gene TRBJ1-3, with D unresolved. Germline assignment: CDR1 KGHSH and CDR2 LQKENI. V dropped 3 bases and J dropped 8 bases, with 17 bases sitting between them. The CDR3 has 15 amino acids. This CDR3 is CASSPTSDALHTIYF. CDR3 sequence (DNA): TGTGCCAGCTCACCTACTAGCGACGCCCTACACACCATATATTTT.

The chain joins TRBV12-5 to TRBJ1-1; D ambiguous. Trimming cost V 0 bases and J 0 bases, with 8 bases left between them. The CDR3 totals 15 residues. Germline V CDR1 and CDR2: LGHNT, FRNRAP. In DNA form, the CDR3 reads TGTGCTAGTGGTTTGGTACAAGTGCTGAACACTGAAGCTTTCTTT. As protein: CASGLVQVLNTEAFF.

J is TRBJ1-4 and V is TRBV5-1, with D perhaps matching TRBD1 (5 bases). V lost 9 bases, J lost 6 bases, and 12 bases lay in between. This CDR3 has 12 amino acids. Germline assignment: CDR1 SGHRS and CDR2 YFSETQ. The CDR3 protein is CATQGSDEKLFF. CDR3 nucleotide sequence: TGCGCCACCCAGGGTAGCGATGAAAAACTGTTTTTT. Full variable domain (outside the CDR3, taken from reference TRBV5-1 and TRBJ1-4): KAGVTQTPRYLIKTRGQQVTLSCSPISGHRSVSWYQQTPGQGLQFLFEYFSETQRNKGNFPGRFSGRQFSNSRSEMNVSTLELGDSALYLCATQGSDEKLFFGSGTQLSVL.

V usage is TRBV7-2 and J usage is TRBJ2-1, with TRBD2 matching 7 bases. The CDR3 spans 14 residues. Germline V CDR1 and CDR2: SGHTA, FQGNSA. V lost 9 bases to trimming and J lost 5 bases; unmatched junction nucleotides: 10. This CDR3 is CASTFPGGHNEQFF. As DNA, the CDR3 is TGTGCCAGTACATTTCCGGGAGGCCACAATGAGCAGTTCTTC. Full variable domain (rest looked up from reference TRBV7-2 and TRBJ2-1): GAGVSQSPSNKVTEKGKDVELRCDPISGHTALYWYRQSLGQGLEFLIYFQGNSAPDKSGLPSDRFSAERTGGSVSTLTIQRTQQEDSAVYLCASTFPGGHNEQFFGPGTRLTVL.

The rearrangement uses TRBV7-2 and TRBJ1-4; D ambiguous. CDR1 and CDR2 (germline): SGHTA, FQGNSA. Trimming stripped 5 bases from V and 0 bases from J, with 7 bases between. The CDR3 runs 14 residues. CDR3 amino acids: CASSPRSTNEKLFF. The DNA for the CDR3 is TGTGCCAGCAGCCCCAGATCAACTAATGAAAAACTGTTTTTT.

The V call is TRBV7-9, the J call TRBJ2-2; D is undetermined. Trimming removed 3 bases at V and 2 bases at J, with 4 bases between. The CDR3 is 13 amino acids. Germline V gives CDR1 SEHNR, CDR2 FQNEAQ (reference sequence). The CDR3 DNA follows: TGTGCCAGCAGCTTGGAAAACACCGGGGAGCTGTTTTTT. Translated, it gives CASSLENTGELFF.

V is TRBV5-1 and J is TRBJ1-1; 8 positions agree with TRBD1. From germline, CDR1 is SGHRS and CDR2 YFSETQ. V gave up 0 bases and J gave up 3 bases; unmatched junction bases: 7. The CDR3 sequence is 16 residues long. CDR3 bases: TGCGCCAGCAGCTTGGACGGACAGGGAATTGACACTGAAGCTTTCTTT. It codes for CASSLDGQGIDTEAFF. The whole variable domain, filled in from reference TRBV5-1 and TRBJ1-1, reads KAGVTQTPRYLIKTRGQQVTLSCSPISGHRSVSWYQQTPGQGLQFLFEYFSETQRNKGNFPGRFSGRQFSNSRSEMNVSTLELGDSALYLCASSLDGQGIDTEAFFGQGTRLTVV.

V gene TRBV6-6 combines with J gene TRBJ1-2, with D uncertain. V was clipped by 2 bases and J by 5 bases, with 6 bases between them. This CDR3 has 12 amino acids. In germline, CDR1 is MNHNY, CDR2 SVGAGI (reference sequence). The CDR3 is CASSYVEYGYTF. The CDR3 coding sequence is TGTGCCAGCAGTTACGTGGAGTATGGCTACACCTTC.

V usage is TRBV6-1 and J usage is TRBJ1-1; no firm D call. The CDR3 consists of 13 residues. Germline CDR1 MNHNS, CDR2 SASEGT. Trimming left V 2 bases short and J 3 bases short, with 7 bases between. This CDR3 is CASSELGDTEAFF. As DNA, the CDR3 is TGTGCCAGCAGTGAACTTGGTGACACTGAAGCTTTCTTT.

This clone was observed once. The chain employs TRBV18 and TRBJ1-2, with D possibly TRBD1 on 6 matching bases. The CDR3 covers 16 residues. CDR1 and CDR2 from the germline V gene are KGHSH and LQKENI. Trimming removed 4 bases from V and 4 bases from J, with 19 bases in between. The DNA of the CDR3 is TGTGCCAGCTCACTCCCCTCGACGGGGGCGTCCTATGGCTACACCTTC. It is translated as CASSLPSTGASYGYTF. Full variable domain (missing parts from reference TRBV18 and TRBJ1-2): NAGVMQNPRHLVRRRGQEARLRCSPMKGHSHVYWYRQLPEEGLKFMVYLQKENIIDESGMPKERFSAEFPKEGPSILRIQQVVRGDSAAYFCASSLPSTGASYGYTFGSGTRLTVV.

J is TRBJ2-2 and V is TRBV4-3; D is possibly TRBD1 or TRBD2 (5 bases each). Germline V gene data show CDR1 as LGHNA and CDR2 as YSLEER. The CDR3 sequence is 16 residues long. V gave up 2 bases and J gave up 0 bases, with 10 bases separating them. The CDR3 is CASSQQGTTNTGELFF. In DNA form, the CDR3 reads TGCGCCAGCAGCCAACAAGGGACCACGAACACCGGGGAGCTGTTTTTT.

This chain uses TRBV27 with TRBJ1-2; D is possibly TRBD1 (5 bases). Germline V gives CDR1 MNHEY, CDR2 SMNVEV (reference sequence). CDR3 length: 15 residues. Trimming pared 2 bases from V and 4 bases from J, leaving 14 bases between. The CDR3 region is CASSLRAGPGYGYTF. In DNA, the CDR3 is TGTGCCAGCAGTTTAAGAGCGGGGCCCGGCTATGGCTACACCTTC.

The chain joins TRBV5-1 to TRBJ1-2; maybe TRBD1 (5 bases). Trimming removed 1 base from V and 6 bases from J, with 13 bases in between. This CDR3 region has 14 residues. The V gene's germline CDR1 is SGHRS and CDR2 YFSETQ. The CDR3, as DNA: TGCGCCAGCAGCTTGCCGGGGGGAAGAGATGGCTACACCTTC. It yields the protein CASSLPGGRDGYTF. Full variable domain (missing parts from reference TRBV5-1 and TRBJ1-2): KAGVTQTPRYLIKTRGQQVTLSCSPISGHRSVSWYQQTPGQGLQFLFEYFSETQRNKGNFPGRFSGRQFSNSRSEMNVSTLELGDSALYLCASSLPGGRDGYTFGSGTRLTVV.